These 20 T cell receptor beta chains came from one sample sequenced in a study of regulatory T cells in long-lasting Graves disease. To make TCR beta libraries, researchers used iRepertoire HTBI primers and Arm-PCR of CDR3 regions. TCRdb re-called the multiplex PCR reads with MiXCR, one entry per CDR3 protein. The table shows just over 600,000 distinct CDR3 sequences, with roughly 16% occurring only once. Time point noted: newly diagnosed GD, antithyroid drugs for less than 3 months. PBMC-extracted RNA yielded the TCR library. The sample was also linked to a second study, of T cells in Graves' hyperthyroidism and ophthalmopathy.

Sequences were derived from peripheral blood mononuclear cells (PBMCs), sampled at new diagnosis, from a patient treated with antithyroid drugs. Receptors originate from a woman aged 25 to 45 with Graves disease.

Points on this clonotype: A read error may explain this, as a much larger clone is one base away. The chain joins TRBV14 to TRBJ2-7, with 9 bases fitting TRBD1. Unmatched junction bases numbered 3, after V lost 4 bases and J lost 5 bases. The CDR3 sequence is 13 residues long. Germline loops: CDR1 SGHDN, CDR2 FVKESK. The chain's CDR3 is CASSRDRDDEQYF. The CDR3, as DNA: TGTGCCAGCAGCCGGGACAGGGACGACGAGCAGTACTTC.

The table lists this clonotype with many counts. The rearrangement joins TRBV27 to TRBJ1-2, with no clear D. CDR1 is MNHEY, CDR2 SMNVEV, per germline (reference sequence). This CDR3 contains 14 residues. V was pared by 2 bases and J by 4 bases, with 11 bases between. The CDR3 here is CASSLAPLAYGYTF. The CDR3 DNA sequence: TGTGCCAGCAGTTTAGCCCCTCTCGCCTATGGCTACACCTTC.

The V gene is TRBV24-1, the J gene TRBJ2-3; D assignment may be TRBD1 or TRBD2 (5 bases each). This CDR3 has 12 residues. Between the trimmed V and J ends, which lost 9 bases and 12 bases, there was a span of 18 bases. The germline V gene has CDR1 KGHDR and CDR2 SFDVKD. This CDR3 is CATSDGTRDQYF. CDR3 coding DNA: TGTGCCACCTCTGACGGGACCCGAGATCAGTATTTT.

The CDR3 DNA reads as TGTGCCAGTAGAACACAAACGACAATTATGAACACTGAAGCTTTCTTT. Translating gives CASRTQTTIMNTEAFF. The V call is TRBV19, the J call TRBJ1-1; D is unresolved. The CDR3 sequence is 16 residues long. The V end was cut by 6 bases, the J end by 0 bases, with 17 bases between. Germline CDR1 is LNHDA and CDR2 is SQIVND (reference sequence).

This clonotype came up a few times. This chain uses TRBV20-1 with TRBJ2-1; D tentatively fits TRBD1 or TRBD2 (6 bases each). V was clipped by 5 bases and J by 7 bases, with 21 bases between them. The CDR3 extends over 15 amino acids. Germline-derived CDR1 and CDR2 are DFQATT and SNEGSKA (reference sequence). CDR3 amino acids: CSAPFRDKGGNEQFF. The CDR3 DNA sequence: TGCAGTGCTCCCTTTCGGGACAAAGGGGGGAATGAGCAGTTCTTC.

This clonotype was seen at least ten times. The chain uses TRBV2 and TRBJ2-1; 8 nucleotides agree with TRBD2. Germline CDR1 SNHLY, CDR2 FYNNEI. This CDR3 region has 15 residues. V lost 6 bases to trimming and J lost 8 bases; unmatched junction nucleotides: 12. CDR3 sequence reads: CASSRGGTPGDEQFF. DNA for the CDR3: TGTGCCAGCAGCCGGGGGGGGACTCCGGGGGATGAGCAGTTCTTC.

The sample holds a few counts of this clonotype. The genes are TRBV20-1 and TRBJ2-1, with 12 bases that match TRBD2. Germline V gene sequence: CDR1 DFQATT, CDR2 SNEGSKA (reference sequence). This CDR3 has 20 residues. J gave up 2 bases and V 0 bases, and 14 bases lay outside the gene matches. The CDR3 spells CSARDRNRDGLAGTYNEQFF. The CDR3 DNA reads TGCAGTGCTAGAGATAGGAACAGGGACGGACTAGCGGGAACCTACAATGAGCAGTTCTTC.

This clonotype was detected many times. The chain uses TRBV6-2 or TRBV6-3 and TRBJ1-3; D unresolved. This CDR3 has 15 amino acids. Germline lookup yields CDR1 MNHEY and CDR2 SVGEGT. V dropped 6 bases and J dropped 0 bases, with 12 bases sitting between them. The CDR3 DNA sequence: TGTGCCAGCAGCCTAACATACAACTCTGGAAACACCATATATTTT. Amino acids: CASSLTYNSGNTIYF.

This rearrangement joins TRBV20-1 to TRBJ2-6, with a possible D match to TRBD1 (5 bases). Germline CDR1 reads DFQATT; CDR2 reads SNEGSKA (reference sequence). V shed 1 base and J shed 0 bases, with 13 bases lying between them. This CDR3 is 17 amino acids long. CDR3 amino acids: CSARGWAGNSGANVLTF. CDR3 bases: TGCAGTGCTAGAGGGTGGGCAGGGAACTCTGGGGCCAACGTCCTGACTTTC.

This clonotype has just a few counts. V gene TRBV6-5 combines with J gene TRBJ1-2, with TRBD1 matching over 10 bases. V was clipped by 0 bases and J by 3 bases; unmatched bases: 4. Germline V gene sequence: CDR1 MNHEY, CDR2 SVGAGI. There are 16 residues in the CDR3. The CDR3 here is CASSYSAGQGDYGYTF. The CDR3 DNA reads TGTGCCAGCAGTTACTCGGCTGGACAGGGGGACTATGGCTACACCTTC.

This clonotype has just a few counts. Its ends do not fully match the called genes, so a read error is possible. J is TRBJ1-1 and V is TRBV7-6; D remains unclear. From germline, CDR1 is SGHVS and CDR2 FNYEAQ. There are 14 residues in the CDR3. CDR3 residues: CANSSSGLNTEAFF. CDR3 nucleotide sequence: TGTGCCAACAGCTCCTCGGGCCTGAACACTGAAGCTTTCTTT.

This clonotype was detected many times. V is TRBV5-5 and J is TRBJ1-2, with D possibly being TRBD1 (5 bases). Germline V lookup: CDR1 SGHKS, CDR2 YYEKEE (reference sequence). Deletions cut 2 bases from V and 3 bases from J, with 11 bases between. This CDR3 is 14 amino acids long. CDR3 sequence reads: CASSFRDGHYGYTF. In DNA form, the CDR3 reads TGTGCCAGCAGCTTTCGGGACGGTCACTATGGCTACACCTTC.

This clonotype was found a few times. J is TRBJ2-5 and V is TRBV19; D call uncertain. Between the trimmed V and J ends, which lost 1 base and 3 bases, there was a span of 6 bases. From germline, CDR1 is LNHDA and CDR2 SQIVND (reference sequence). The CDR3 length is 13 residues. CDR3 coding DNA: TGTGCCAGTAGTATAGGGGCCAAAGAGACCCAGTACTTC. It specifies CASSIGAKETQYF.

This clonotype has ten or more counts. The CDR3 spells CSAKLDRGHEQYF. The CDR3 region has the DNA TGCAGTGCAAAGCTGGACAGGGGCCACGAGCAGTACTTC. This rearrangement joins TRBV20-1 to TRBJ2-7; 9 bases agree with TRBD1. Losses at the gene ends were 6 bases for V and 5 bases for J; bases not matched to a gene: 8. Germline loops: CDR1 DFQATT, CDR2 SNEGSKA (reference sequence). This CDR3 spans 13 amino acids.

This rearrangement joins TRBV5-1 to TRBJ1-6, with D tentatively TRBD1 (5 bases). In germline, CDR1 is SGHRS, CDR2 YFSETQ. The CDR3 has 13 residues. V lost 0 bases and J 10 bases, leaving 8 bases between the germline ends. The chain's CDR3 is CASSLAGLSPLHF. CDR3 bases: TGCGCCAGCAGCTTGGCAGGGTTATCACCCCTCCACTTT.

The V and J genes are TRBV7-3 and TRBJ2-2, with D perhaps TRBD2 (5 bases). The germline V gene has CDR1 SGHTA and CDR2 FQGTGA. Trimming removed 2 bases from V and 1 base from J, with 14 bases in between. This CDR3 spans 17 amino acids. DNA of the CDR3: TGTGCCAGCAGCTTAGAGGGCGGGCAGTTGAACACCGGGGAGCTGTTTTTT. This gives the protein CASSLEGGQLNTGELFF.

This clonotype was counted ten times or more. As DNA, the CDR3 is TGTGCCAGCAGCGCGGATAGCGGGAGAGGGCTCGAGCAGTACTTC. This encodes CASSADSGRGLEQYF. The genes are TRBV9 and TRBJ2-7; TRBD2 matches 9 bases. The ends lost 3 bases at V and 6 bases at J; junction bases unmatched: 10. The CDR3 contains 15 residues. Per germline, CDR1 SGDLS and CDR2 YYNGEE.

There are many counts of this clonotype. The genes are TRBV2 and TRBJ2-7, with 8 bases matching TRBD2. Losses at the gene ends were 5 bases for V and 2 bases for J; bases not matched to a gene: 8. Germline values: CDR1 SNHLY, CDR2 FYNNEI. The CDR3 length is 15 residues. The chain's CDR3 is CASSPGLGSAYEQYF. CDR3 DNA: TGTGCCAGCAGTCCGGGACTAGGTTCCGCCTACGAGCAGTACTTC.

At least ten counts were recorded for this clonotype. The chain uses TRBV28 and TRBJ2-1; 9 nucleotides align to TRBD2. The CDR3 loop spans 13 amino acids. The V gene end was trimmed by 2 bases and the J gene end by 15 bases; junction bases not matched to a gene: 8. Per germline, CDR1 MDHEN and CDR2 SYDVKM. The CDR3 DNA reads as TGTGCCAGCAGTTTAGATGGCGGGAGGGCCCTGTTCTTC. This encodes CASSLDGGRALFF.

The chain couples TRBV19 to TRBJ2-2, with TRBD2 matching 7 bases. J gave up 0 bases and V 7 bases, and 2 bases lay outside the gene matches. Germline-derived CDR1 and CDR2 are LNHDA and SQIVND (reference sequence). This CDR3 spans 14 amino acids. The CDR3 region is CASNGRSNTGELFF. The CDR3 bases are TGTGCCAGTAACGGGAGGTCGAACACCGGGGAGCTGTTTTTT.